The 18 T cell receptor beta chains reported below all come from one sample, sequenced in a study of graft-versus-host responses after intestinal transplantation. Irradiated stimulators labeled with violet dye, around 200,000 in number, were plated with around 200,000 CFSE-labeled responders. Profiled with immunoSEQ multiplex PCR; TCRdb holds only in-frame clones, not every one. Of about 7,000 clones listed, roughly 28% were seen once; the top ten hold about 6.3%. This specimen was alloreactive CD8+ T cells from a mixed lymphocyte reaction culture, taken before transplantation. Subset indicated: CFSE-low proliferating T cells sorted from approximately six-day pre-transplant mixed lymphocyte reaction (GvH or HvG direction). Receptors were obtained from a human patient who was an organ donor for intestinal transplantation.

This clone appeared a few times. The chain has TRBV7-8 and TRBJ2-5; possible D gene TRBD2, 5 bases. The CDR3 sequence is 13 residues long. CDR1 and CDR2 from the germline V gene are SGHVS and FQNEAQ. V was cut by 5 bases and J by 11 bases, with 18 bases left in between. The CDR3 is CASSAERGWEQYF. DNA of the CDR3: TGTGCCAGCAGCGCCGAACGAGGCTGGGAGCAGTACTTC.

V gene TRBV19 combines with J gene TRBJ2-5; D may match TRBD1 or TRBD2 (5 bases each). V gave up 7 bases and J gave up 1 base, with 10 bases separating them. The CDR3 has 13 residues. Germline V gene sequence: CDR1 LNHDA, CDR2 SQIVND (reference sequence). The CDR3 nucleotides read TGTGCCAGTACGGGACGGTCCCAAGAGACCCAGTACTTC. Protein sequence: CASTGRSQETQYF.

The V and J genes are TRBV5-5 and TRBJ1-2; the D gene is possibly TRBD1 (6 bases). V gave up 3 bases and J gave up 0 bases, with 12 bases separating them. This CDR3 has 15 amino acids. In germline, CDR1 is SGHKS, CDR2 YYEKEE (reference sequence). The CDR3 DNA follows: TGTGCCAGCAGCTCTTGGGGGGCCTCTAACTATGGCTACACCTTC. Amino acids: CASSSWGASNYGYTF.

The rearrangement links TRBV4-1 to TRBJ2-7; TRBD2 aligns across 8 bases. CDR1 is MGHRA, CDR2 YSYEKL, per germline. The V gene end was trimmed by 4 bases and the J gene end by 5 bases; junction bases not matched to a gene: 10. The CDR3 runs 15 residues. As DNA, the CDR3 is TGCGCCAGCAGCCCCCTCGGGAGGGTTCGGGACGAGCAGTACTTC. It translates to CASSPLGRVRDEQYF.

The table lists this clone with a few counts. The rearrangement joins TRBV19 to TRBJ2-5, with 8 nucleotides matching TRBD1. V shed 0 bases and J 7 bases; nucleotides not matched to a gene: 4. Germline loops: CDR1 LNHDA, CDR2 SQIVND (reference sequence). The CDR3 is 14 amino acids. CDR3 nucleotides: TGTGCCAGTAGTATAGACGGACAGGGTGGGACCCAGTACTTC. Protein product: CASSIDGQGGTQYF.

By sample share, this clone is medium-sized (0.01 to 0.1%). This chain links TRBV6-6 with TRBJ2-7; 8 bases fit TRBD1. CDR1 is MNHNY, CDR2 SVGAGI, per germline (reference sequence). The CDR3 sequence is 14 residues long. V dropped 0 bases and J dropped 6; count of bases not matched to a gene: 4. The CDR3 here is CASSYSQGGGEQYF. CDR3 DNA: TGTGCCAGCAGTTACTCACAGGGGGGTGGCGAGCAGTACTTC.

The CDR3 protein is CASSLYAIATNEKLFF. CDR3 coding DNA: TGTGCCAGCAGCTTATACGCGATTGCAACTAATGAAAAACTGTTTTTT. The V call is TRBV7-9, the J call TRBJ1-4; D gene unclear. The germline V gene has CDR1 SEHNR and CDR2 FQNEAQ (reference sequence). The CDR3 is 16 residues long. Trimming took 2 bases from V and 0 from J, leaving 10 bases between them.

Only a few counts were recorded for this clone. J is TRBJ2-1 and V is TRBV30; D is unclear. Trimming removed 2 bases at V and 6 bases at J, with 11 bases between. Germline CDR1 is GTSNPN and CDR2 is SVGIG (reference sequence). The CDR3 totals 13 residues. The CDR3 DNA follows: TGTGCCTGGAGTCGCCGTTTCGGCAATGAGCAGTTCTTC. Encoded protein: CAWSRRFGNEQFF.

The rearrangement joins TRBV7-3 to TRBJ2-5; D not certain. The length of the CDR3 is 19 residues. In germline, CDR1 is SGHTA, CDR2 FQGTGA. Between the trimmed V and J ends, which lost 1 base and 1 base, there was a span of 22 bases. The CDR3 region is CASSLKALKRPSPQETQYF. In DNA, the CDR3 is TGTGCCAGCAGCTTAAAGGCCCTCAAGCGTCCTTCCCCCCAAGAGACCCAGTACTTC.

A remark on this clone: Given a much more abundant clone one base away, this may be a read error. V is TRBV19 and J is TRBJ2-1; the match to TRBD2 covers 12 bases. The CDR3 has 14 amino acids. CDR1 and CDR2 (germline): LNHDA, SQIVND (reference sequence). This chain's CDR3 is CASHGLAGNNGQFF. The CDR3 region has the DNA TGTGCCAGCCATGGACTAGCGGGGAACAATGGGCAGTTCTTC.

This chain uses TRBV21-1 with TRBJ2-4. TRBV21-1 is a recognized pseudogene. This CDR3 region has 17 residues. CDR3 loop: CASRGVMLQQRKNIQYF. The CDR3 DNA is TGTGCCAGCAGGGGGGTGATGCTACAGCAAAGAAAAAACATTCAGTACTTC.

The gene calls are TRBV4-1 and TRBJ2-5; TRBD1 or TRBD2 may be the D gene (5 bases each). V was pared by 0 bases and J by 4 bases, with 27 bases between. Germline CDR1 and CDR2: MGHRA and YSYEKL. The CDR3 totals 20 residues. The CDR3 nucleotides are TGCGCCAGCAGCCAAGATCAGTGGCAGGGCTGGGGGATAAGCGGAGAGACCCAGTACTTC. It specifies CASSQDQWQGWGISGETQYF.

The chain is built from TRBV10-3 and TRBJ2-7; D is perhaps TRBD1 (5 bases). V was pared by 0 bases and J by 2 bases, with 14 bases between. Germline CDR1 reads ENHRY; CDR2 reads SYGVKD. This CDR3 has 16 residues. The DNA for the CDR3 is TGTGCCATCAGTGAGTCGAACATGGGCAGGGCCTACGAGCAGTACTTC. It yields the protein CAISESNMGRAYEQYF.

This chain connects TRBV4-1 to TRBJ2-7; no definite D call. CDR1 and CDR2 (germline): MGHRA, YSYEKL. This CDR3 is built from 14 residues. With 1 base removed from V and 2 bases from J, the gap between germline ends came to 9 bases. CDR3 sequence reads: CASSQVSYAYEQYF. CDR3 bases: TGCGCCAGCAGCCAAGTTTCTTATGCCTACGAGCAGTACTTC.

The chain is built from TRBV4-1 and TRBJ2-5; a possible D gene is TRBD2 (6 bases). CDR3 length: 17 residues. Germline CDR1 MGHRA, CDR2 YSYEKL. Deletions cut 4 bases from V and 1 base from J, with 19 bases between. CDR3 loop: CASSRPTRHPLQETQYF. The CDR3 DNA follows: TGCGCCAGCAGCCGACCGACTAGGCACCCCCTCCAAGAGACCCAGTACTTC.

The V call is TRBV2, the J call TRBJ2-7, with 9 bases matching TRBD1. The CDR3 contains 14 residues. Germline V gene lookup returns CDR1 SNHLY and CDR2 FYNNEI. Trimming removed 6 bases from V and 5 bases from J; junction bases left unmatched: 8. CDR3 sequence: CASRNPGQGHEQYF. DNA for the CDR3: TGTGCCAGCAGAAACCCGGGACAGGGCCACGAGCAGTACTTC.

The chain couples TRBV4-3 to TRBJ2-1; possible D gene TRBD1, 5 bases. V was trimmed by 1 base and J by 10 bases, leaving 11 bases between them. The CDR3 loop spans 13 amino acids. Germline V gives CDR1 LGHNA, CDR2 YSLEER. The CDR3 region has the DNA TGCGCCAGCAGCCAAGGAGTAGACAGAGAGCAGTTCTTC. Translating it yields CASSQGVDREQFF.

The chain uses TRBV11-1 and TRBJ1-1; TRBD1 is a possible D gene (6 bases). CDR1 is SGHAT, CDR2 FQDESV, per germline (reference sequence). This CDR3 spans 13 amino acids. Deletions cut 3 bases from V and 2 bases from J, with 7 bases between. DNA for the CDR3: TGTGCCAGCAGCTTTGGGGGCAACACTGAAGCTTTCTTT. Translated: CASSFGGNTEAFF. The whole variable domain, filled in from reference TRBV11-1 and TRBJ1-1, reads EAEVAQSPRYKITEKSQAVAFWCDPISGHATLYWYRQILGQGPELLVQFQDESVVDDSQLPKDRFSAERLKGVDSTLKIQPAELGDSAMYLCASSFGGNTEAFFGQGTRLTVV.